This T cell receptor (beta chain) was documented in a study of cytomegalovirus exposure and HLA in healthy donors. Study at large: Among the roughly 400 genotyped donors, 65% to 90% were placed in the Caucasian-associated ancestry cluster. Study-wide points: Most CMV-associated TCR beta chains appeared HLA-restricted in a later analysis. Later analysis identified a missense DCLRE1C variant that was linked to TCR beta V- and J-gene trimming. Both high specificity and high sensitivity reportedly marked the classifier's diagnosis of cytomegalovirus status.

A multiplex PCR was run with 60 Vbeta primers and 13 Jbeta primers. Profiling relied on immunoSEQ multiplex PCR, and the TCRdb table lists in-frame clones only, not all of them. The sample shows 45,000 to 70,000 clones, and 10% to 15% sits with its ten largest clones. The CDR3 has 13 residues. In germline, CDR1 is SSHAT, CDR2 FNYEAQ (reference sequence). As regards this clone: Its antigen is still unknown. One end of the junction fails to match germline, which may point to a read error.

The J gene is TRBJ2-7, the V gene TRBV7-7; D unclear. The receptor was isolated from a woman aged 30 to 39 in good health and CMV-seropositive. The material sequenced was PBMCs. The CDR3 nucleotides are TGTGCTAGCAGCTTAGACATGTCCTACGAGCAGTACTTC. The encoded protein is CASSLDMSYEQYF.